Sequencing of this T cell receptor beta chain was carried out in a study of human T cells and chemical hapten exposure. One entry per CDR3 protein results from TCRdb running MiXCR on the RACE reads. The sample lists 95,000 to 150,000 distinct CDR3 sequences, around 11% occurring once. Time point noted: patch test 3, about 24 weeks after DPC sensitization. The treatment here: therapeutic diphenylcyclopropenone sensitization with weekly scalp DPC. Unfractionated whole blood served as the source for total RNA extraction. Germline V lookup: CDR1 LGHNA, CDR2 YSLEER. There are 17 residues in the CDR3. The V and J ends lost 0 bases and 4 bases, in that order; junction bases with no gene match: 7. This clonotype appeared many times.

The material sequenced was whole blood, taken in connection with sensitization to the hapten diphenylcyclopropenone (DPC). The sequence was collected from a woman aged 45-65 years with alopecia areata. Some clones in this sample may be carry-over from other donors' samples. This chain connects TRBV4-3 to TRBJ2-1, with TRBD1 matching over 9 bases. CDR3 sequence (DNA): TGCGCCAGCAGCCAAGATCAAGCGGGACAGGGATACAATGAGCAGTTCTTC. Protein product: CASSQDQAGQGYNEQFF.